The present TCR beta chain was sequenced within a study of T cell responses to AZD1222 COVID-19 vaccine. Whole-study findings and limits: After two AZD1222 doses, spike-specific TCR breadth and depth rose versus day 0.

Produced via immunoSEQ multiplex PCR; TCRdb's table is partial and in-frame only. Among nearly 95,000 clones listed, approximately 90% were seen once. With respect to this clone: Its antigen is undetermined.

Trimming pared 5 bases from V and 6 bases from J, leaving 13 bases between. The CDR3 loop spans 13 amino acids. Germline values: CDR1 LGHDT, CDR2 YNNKEL (reference sequence). This rearrangement joins TRBV3-1 (or the pseudogene TRBV3-2) to TRBJ1-1; D is unclear. The clonotype originates from an adult who received the AZD1222 COVID-19 vaccine. The material sequenced was peripheral blood, taken 28 days after the second AZD1222 dose. This CDR3 is CASSFGLYPEAFF. CDR3 bases: TGTGCCAGCAGCTTCGGACTGTACCCTGAAGCTTTCTTT.